This is a list of T cell receptor beta chains from one sample in a study of cytomegalovirus exposure and HLA in healthy donors. Clones were read by immunoSEQ multiplex PCR, and TCRdb kept only the in-frame ones, dropping some. The sample holds approximately 100,000 clones, around three quarters seen once. The sample was PBMCs. These receptors all stem from a woman aged 40 to 50 in good health and CMV-seronegative. Both conserved end residues are part of each CDR3. A D gene is named only where the DNA matches it firmly.

v_call: TRBV5-1
d_call: TRBD1
cdr3_aa: CASKLGQGIYEQYF

v_call: TRBV4-2
d_call: TRBD1
cdr3_aa: CASSQDTGAEAFF

v_call: TRBV7-2
d_call: NA
cdr3_aa: CASSLVINRADEQYF

v_call: TRBV2
d_call: TRBD1
cdr3_aa: CASSPDRASYEQYF

v_call: TRBV2
d_call: NA
cdr3_aa: CASSGSGVEAFF

v_call: TRBV28
d_call: TRBD1
cdr3_aa: CASSSDRVPQETQYF

v_call: TRBV5-6
d_call: NA
cdr3_aa: CASSLTGNQPQHF

v_call: TRBV5-6
d_call: NA
cdr3_aa: CASSRLDNEQFF

v_call: TRBV5-1
d_call: NA
cdr3_aa: CASSLAGGRWNTEAFF

v_call: TRBV6-1
d_call: TRBD1
cdr3_aa: CASNPTGVPYEQYF

v_call: TRBV6-5
d_call: TRBD1
cdr3_aa: CASSGRTGGYEQYF

v_call: TRBV5-4
d_call: TRBD2
cdr3_aa: CASSQGLAGGEETQYF

v_call: TRBV29-1
d_call: TRBD1
cdr3_aa: CSVEEAQGAGEQYF

v_call: TRBV2
d_call: TRBD1
cdr3_aa: CASSQDRISHEQYF

v_call: TRBV7-9
d_call: TRBD1
cdr3_aa: CASSLGGQGTRETQYF

v_call: TRBV19
d_call: TRBD1
cdr3_aa: CASSISGTGPYEQYF

v_call: TRBV7-2
d_call: TRBD2
cdr3_aa: CASSPRSGGADTQYF

v_call: TRBV23-1
d_call: NA
cdr3_aa: CASSQENSNQPQHF

v_call: TRBV11-2
d_call: TRBD1
cdr3_aa: CASSSTGTGTYEQYF

v_call: TRBV28
d_call: NA
cdr3_aa: CAIGQTNEKLFF

v_call: TRBV4-3
d_call: TRBD2
cdr3_aa: CASSQEILHRSGRYTGELFF

v_call: TRBV28
d_call: TRBD1
cdr3_aa: CASSVNRGKGSTEAFF

v_call: TRBV9
d_call: TRBD2
cdr3_aa: CASSPGLAGAYNEQFF

v_call: TRBV15
d_call: TRBD2
cdr3_aa: CATSGGGDFYEQYF

v_call: TRBV11-2
d_call: NA
cdr3_aa: CASSPRWTEAFF

v_call: TRBV4-2
d_call: TRBD2
cdr3_aa: CASSQDLLAGVLTYEQYF

v_call: TRBV4-1
d_call: TRBD2
cdr3_aa: CASSQGTSGGIYEQYF

v_call: TRBV4-3
d_call: TRBD2
cdr3_aa: CASSQVPAGGRTGELFF

v_call: TRBV6-6
d_call: NA
cdr3_aa: CASSYSRGGYNSPLHF

v_call: TRBV5-1
d_call: TRBD1
cdr3_aa: CASSLGASGTGDGYTF

v_call: TRBV7-8
d_call: NA
cdr3_aa: CASSLKEGYTGELFF

v_call: TRBV5-1
d_call: NA
cdr3_aa: CASSSQGYNEQFF

v_call: TRBV18
d_call: TRBD1
cdr3_aa: CASSSTGEATEAFF

v_call: TRBV28
d_call: TRBD1
cdr3_aa: CASSSSSGTGDWLFF

v_call: TRBV19
d_call: NA
cdr3_aa: CASTQPTAPNTGELFF

v_call: TRBV7-9
d_call: TRBD1
cdr3_aa: CASSLGWTGEAFF

v_call: TRBV7-2
d_call: TRBD2
cdr3_aa: CASSLAGLALEQYF

v_call: TRBV5-5
d_call: TRBD1
cdr3_aa: CASSLMTGGYEQYF

v_call: TRBV5-4
d_call: NA
cdr3_aa: CASSRAGHSDPDEQFF

v_call: TRBV5-1
d_call: NA
cdr3_aa: CASSLNGQAYYGYTF

v_call: TRBV2
d_call: TRBD1
cdr3_aa: CASSKEGQTNEKLFF

v_call: TRBV12-2
d_call: NA
cdr3_aa: CASRLWWDRGQETQYF

v_call: TRBV29-1
d_call: NA
cdr3_aa: CSVEEQGFGSDEQYF

v_call: TRBV28
d_call: NA
cdr3_aa: CASIGGWGYEQYF

v_call: TRBV19
d_call: NA
cdr3_aa: CASSIEGRVYEQYF

v_call: TRBV27
d_call: NA
cdr3_aa: CASRTSGLANTEAFF

v_call: TRBV19
d_call: NA
cdr3_aa: CASSKTDRNTEAFF

v_call: TRBV5-6
d_call: TRBD2
cdr3_aa: CASSATGTGGETQYF

v_call: TRBV5-1
d_call: TRBD1
cdr3_aa: CASSTGVDTEAFF

v_call: TRBV7-6
d_call: NA
cdr3_aa: CASSLSFNQPQHF

v_call: TRBV28
d_call: TRBD2
cdr3_aa: CASSQTSGGTSDTQYF

v_call: TRBV27
d_call: NA
cdr3_aa: CASSFGLRETQYF

v_call: TRBV2
d_call: TRBD2
cdr3_aa: CASSLLAGANTGELFF

v_call: TRBV7-9
d_call: NA
cdr3_aa: CASNLDWGGSGNTIYF

v_call: TRBV6-5
d_call: NA
cdr3_aa: CASSPGGSNQPQHF

v_call: TRBV4-3
d_call: NA
cdr3_aa: CASSHTRNTEAFF

v_call: TRBV27
d_call: TRBD2
cdr3_aa: CASSLGAGGTYEQYF

v_call: TRBV27
d_call: NA
cdr3_aa: CASSKTPTTGNEKLFF

v_call: TRBV7-2
d_call: NA
cdr3_aa: CASSSTGINQPQHF